The 13 T cell receptor beta chains given below trace back to one sample, sequenced in a study of post-analysis software for immune sequencing data. Study observations and caveats: Relative to controls, patients had 4 or 5 TRBV segments at higher frequency, with TRBV5-6, TRBV5-1 and TRBV20-1 among these.

The library was made from cDNA and included unique molecular identifiers. MiXCR, run by TCRdb on the PCR reads, gives a single entry per CDR3 protein. Of 350,000 to 500,000 distinct CDR3 sequences listed, 39% are singletons. These receptors lack a known antigen. The sample comprised blood. The receptors originated from a girl aged 2-10 years with multiple sclerosis.

This chain uses TRBV5-6 with TRBJ2-7; the D is unclear. V was cut by 4 bases and J by 3 bases, with 17 bases left in between. The CDR3 length is 15 residues. The germline V gene encodes CDR1 SGHDT and CDR2 YYEEEE. The CDR3 reads CASSPQARSDYEQYF. The CDR3 bases are TGTGCCAGCAGCCCCCAGGCTAGGTCAGACTACGAGCAGTACTTC. Full variable domain (remainder filled in from reference TRBV5-6 and TRBJ2-7): DAGVTQSPTHLIKTRGQQVTLRCSPKSGHDTVSWYQQALGQGPQFIFQYYEEEERQRGNFPDRFSGHQFPNYSSELNVNALLLGDSALYLCASSPQARSDYEQYFGPGTRLTVT.

This chain's CDR3 is CASSIDGGNQPQHF. The CDR3 DNA reads as TGCGCCAGCAGCATTGACGGGGGCAATCAGCCCCAGCATTTT. The V gene is TRBV5-1, the J gene TRBJ1-5; no reliable D call. The CDR3 has 14 residues. Deletions cut 4 bases from V and 2 bases from J, with 10 bases between. Germline V gene data show CDR1 as SGHRS and CDR2 as YFSETQ.

The rearrangement joins TRBV25-1 to TRBJ2-1, with D perhaps assigned TRBD1 or TRBD2 (5 bases each). The assigned J gene may be wrong: the sequence end matches TRBJ2-7 better. This CDR3 has 17 amino acids. Germline V CDR1 and CDR2: MGHDK, SYGVNS. CDR3 amino acids: CASGSPFQGPLDNEQYF. CDR3 nucleotides: TGTGCCAGCGGTTCCCCCTTCCAGGGACCCCTCGACAATGAGCAGTACTTC.

The chain uses TRBV12-3 or TRBV12-4 and TRBJ2-6, with TRBD1 matching over 8 bases. Trimming removed 6 bases from V and 3 bases from J; junction bases left unmatched: 4. The CDR3 totals 15 residues. The CDR3 sequence is CASSLTGVGANVLTF. As DNA, the CDR3 is TGTGCCAGCAGCCTGACAGGGGTTGGGGCCAACGTCCTGACTTTC.

The chain uses TRBV20-1 and TRBJ2-1; D not resolved. CDR1 and CDR2 from the germline V gene are DFQATT and SNEGSKA (reference sequence). The CDR3 consists of 13 residues. The ends were cut back, 6 bases at V and 7 bases at J, with 16 bases in the middle. As DNA, the CDR3 is TGCAGTGCGCGCCCTACGAGTTGGAATGAGCAGTTCTTC. This gives the protein CSARPTSWNEQFF.

On this clonotype: Compared with germline, one end of the junction differs, possibly owing to a read error. V and J are TRBV3-1 and TRBJ1-1; no reliable D call. Per germline, CDR1 LGHDT and CDR2 YNNKEL (reference sequence). The CDR3 totals 14 residues. CDR3 sequence (DNA): TGCGCCAGCAGCCCCCGGCACCGATCCACTGAAGCTTTCTTT. Amino acids: CASSPRHRSTEAFF.

V and J are TRBV7-2 and TRBJ2-5; the match to TRBD2 covers 7 bases. Germline V CDR1 and CDR2: SGHTA, FQGNSA. This CDR3 has 18 amino acids. J was trimmed by 7 bases and V by 5 bases; bases with no gene match: 22. The CDR3 reads CASSPPQWREREPRTQYF. The CDR3 nucleotides read TGTGCCAGCAGCCCCCCTCAGTGGCGGGAGAGAGAGCCCAGGACCCAGTACTTC.

The chain uses TRBV3-1 and TRBJ2-7, with D tentatively TRBD2 (6 bases). Looked up from germline, CDR1 is LGHDT and CDR2 is YNNKEL (reference sequence). V was shortened by 8 bases and J by 4 bases, with 15 bases between the two germline ends. The CDR3 length is 13 residues. The CDR3 region is CASATSGAYEQYF. CDR3 sequence (DNA): TGTGCCAGCGCGACTAGTGGGGCGTACGAGCAGTACTTC.

This chain joins TRBV2 and TRBJ2-7; D gene uncertain. V lost 7 bases to trimming and J lost 2 bases, with 21 bases between them. Germline lookup yields CDR1 SNHLY and CDR2 FYNNEI. The CDR3 extends over 16 amino acids. CDR3 protein: CASTTTVTALTYEQYF. The CDR3 coding sequence is TGTGCCAGCACTACGACTGTAACAGCGTTAACCTACGAGCAGTACTTC. The variable domain in full, with the rest retrieved from reference TRBV2 and TRBJ2-7, is EPEVTQTPSHQVTQMGQEVILRCVPISNHLYFYWYRQILGQKVEFLVSFYNNEISEKSEIFDDQFSVERPDGSNFTLKIRSTKLEDSAMYFCASTTTVTALTYEQYFGPGTRLTVT.

The chain combines TRBV29-1 with TRBJ2-5, with 12 bases fitting TRBD2. Trimming took 7 bases from V and 4 from J; bases not matched to a gene: 7. Germline lookup yields CDR1 SQVTM and CDR2 ANQGSEA. The CDR3 length is 14 residues. Here the CDR3 reads CSGILAGGGETQYF. The CDR3 coding sequence is TGCAGCGGCATACTAGCGGGGGGTGGAGAGACCCAGTACTTC.

CDR3 region: CASSPRAGPHTQYF. In DNA form, the CDR3 reads TGTGCCAGCAGCCCCAGGGCAGGACCACATACGCAGTATTTT. The V gene is TRBV28, the J gene TRBJ2-3, with D possibly matching TRBD1 (5 bases). The CDR3 spans 14 residues. Germline V gene data show CDR1 as MDHEN and CDR2 as SYDVKM. The ends were cut back, 6 bases at V and 7 bases at J, with 17 bases in the middle.

Here the CDR3 reads CASSQVGKAGIEQYF. CDR3 DNA sequence: TGCGCCAGCAGCCAAGTGGGGAAAGCGGGGATCGAGCAGTACTTC. The V and J genes are TRBV4-1 and TRBJ2-7; 7 bases fit TRBD2. Germline CDR1 and CDR2: MGHRA and YSYEKL. This CDR3 contains 15 residues. The J segment lost 6 bases and the V segment lost 1 base, leaving 9 bases of the junction unmatched.

The chain employs TRBV10-3 and TRBJ2-5, with D tentatively TRBD2 (5 bases). The J call is doubtful: the DNA matches TRBJ2-7 better. Germline CDR1 ENHRY, CDR2 SYGVKD. This CDR3 comprises 12 residues. CDR3 region: CAISDAEDEQYF. The CDR3 region has the DNA TGTGCCATCAGTGACGCGGAGGACGAGCAGTACTTC.